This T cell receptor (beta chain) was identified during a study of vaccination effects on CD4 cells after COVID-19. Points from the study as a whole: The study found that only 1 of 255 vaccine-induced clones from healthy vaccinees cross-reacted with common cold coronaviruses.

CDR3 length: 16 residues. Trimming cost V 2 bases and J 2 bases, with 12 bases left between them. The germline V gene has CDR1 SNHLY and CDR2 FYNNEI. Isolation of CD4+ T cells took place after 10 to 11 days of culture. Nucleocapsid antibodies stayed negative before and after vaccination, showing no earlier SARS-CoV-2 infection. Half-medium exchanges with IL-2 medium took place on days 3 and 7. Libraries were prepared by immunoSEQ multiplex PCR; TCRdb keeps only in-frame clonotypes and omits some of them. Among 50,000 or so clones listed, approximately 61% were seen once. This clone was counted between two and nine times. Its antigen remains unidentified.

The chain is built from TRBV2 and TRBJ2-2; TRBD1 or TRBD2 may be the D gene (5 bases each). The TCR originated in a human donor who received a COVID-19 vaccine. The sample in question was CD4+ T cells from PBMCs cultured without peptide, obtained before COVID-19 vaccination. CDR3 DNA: TGTGCCAGCAGTGAAAAGTCGGGGCTTAACACCGGGGAGCTGTTTTTT. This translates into CASSEKSGLNTGELFF.